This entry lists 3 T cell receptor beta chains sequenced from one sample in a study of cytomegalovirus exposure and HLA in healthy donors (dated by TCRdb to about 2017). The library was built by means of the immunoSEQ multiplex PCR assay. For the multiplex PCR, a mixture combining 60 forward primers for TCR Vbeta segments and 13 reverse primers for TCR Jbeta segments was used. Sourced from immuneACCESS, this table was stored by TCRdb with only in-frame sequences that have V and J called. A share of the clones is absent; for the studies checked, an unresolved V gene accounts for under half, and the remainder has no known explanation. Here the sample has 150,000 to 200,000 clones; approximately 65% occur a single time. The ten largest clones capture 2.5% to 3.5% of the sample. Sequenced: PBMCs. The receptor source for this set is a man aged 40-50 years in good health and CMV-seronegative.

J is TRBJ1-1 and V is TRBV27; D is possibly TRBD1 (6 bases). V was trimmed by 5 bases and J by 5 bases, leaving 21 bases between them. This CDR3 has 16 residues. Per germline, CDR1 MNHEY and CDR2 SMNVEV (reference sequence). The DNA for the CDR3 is TGTGCCAGCAGTCCCACCGAGGACAGATATGGAACTGAAGCTTTCTTT. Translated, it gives CASSPTEDRYGTEAFF.

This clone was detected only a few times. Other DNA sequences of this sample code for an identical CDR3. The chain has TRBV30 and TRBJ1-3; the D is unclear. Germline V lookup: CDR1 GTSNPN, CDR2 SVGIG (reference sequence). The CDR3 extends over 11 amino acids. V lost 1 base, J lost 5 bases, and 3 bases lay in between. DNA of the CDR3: TGTGCCTGGAGTGACAGAAACACCATATATTTT. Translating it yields CAWSDRNTIYF.

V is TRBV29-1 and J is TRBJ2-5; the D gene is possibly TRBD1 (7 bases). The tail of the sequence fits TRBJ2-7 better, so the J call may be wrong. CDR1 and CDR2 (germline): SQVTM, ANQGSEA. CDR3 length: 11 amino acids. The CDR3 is CSGQGGHEQYF. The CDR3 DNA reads TGCAGCGGACAGGGAGGCCACGAGCAGTACTTC.